These 20 T cell receptor beta chains originate from one sample sequenced in a study of beta chain features in type 1 diabetes. Study-wide results and limits: Shortening of TCRB CDR3s, moderate but significant, appeared in all four CD4+ subsets of Type 1 diabetes patients.

Antigen specificity for these receptors is unknown. Expressed TCRB transcripts were sequenced, since all the RNA that had been isolated was reverse transcribed. The table came from immunoSEQ multiplex PCR; TCRdb's copy has only in-frame clones and leaves some out. The table has some 660,000 clones, about 14% seen once. The sequenced sample consisted of naive CD4+ T cells from blood. The receptors were gathered from a man between 18 and 29 years old with type 1 diabetes.

The V gene is TRBV7-3, the J gene TRBJ1-4; no reliable D call. CDR1 and CDR2 from the germline V gene are SGHTA and FQGTGA. V shed 0 bases and J shed 7 bases, with 6 bases lying between them. This CDR3 comprises 13 residues. The CDR3 protein is CASSLTGSEKLFF. DNA for the CDR3: TGTGCCAGCAGCTTAACGGGGAGTGAAAAACTGTTTTTT.

This clone was found a few times. V and J are TRBV10-3 and TRBJ1-3, with D maybe TRBD1 (6 bases). This CDR3 is 15 amino acids long. V was shortened by 10 bases and J by 3 bases, with 19 bases between the two germline ends. Germline-derived CDR1 and CDR2 are ENHRY and SYGVKD. The CDR3 loop is CATSGGAPGGNTIYF. DNA for the CDR3: TGTGCCACCTCGGGGGGGGCTCCGGGTGGAAACACCATATATTTT.

V usage is TRBV19 and J usage is TRBJ1-5; maybe TRBD1 (6 bases). Trimming took 7 bases from V and 6 from J, leaving 19 bases between them. The CDR3 runs to 15 residues. Germline V gives CDR1 LNHDA, CDR2 SQIVND (reference sequence). The CDR3 reads CASKAGGRGVQPQHF. CDR3 nucleotide sequence: TGTGCCAGTAAGGCGGGAGGTAGGGGGGTTCAGCCCCAGCATTTT.

The chain recombines TRBV2 with TRBJ1-5, with D unclear. The CDR3 consists of 13 residues. The germline CDR1 and CDR2 sequences are SNHLY and FYNNEI. V lost 5 bases, J lost 5 bases, and 10 bases lay in between. The CDR3 region is CASSYSLDQPQHF. CDR3 nucleotide sequence: TGTGCCAGCAGTTATTCTCTAGATCAGCCCCAGCATTTT.

The chain couples TRBV7-2 to TRBJ1-2, with a possible D match to TRBD1 (6 bases). The length of the CDR3 is 12 residues. Germline V gene data show CDR1 as SGHTA and CDR2 as FQGNSA. Trimming cost V 9 bases and J 13 bases, with 21 bases left between them. This chain's CDR3 is CASRGAARSSTF. For the CDR3, the DNA is TGTGCCAGTCGGGGGGCCGCCCGATCAAGCACCTTC.

This chain connects TRBV6-1 to TRBJ2-5; no firm D call. The CDR3 runs 11 residues. Germline CDR1 MNHNS, CDR2 SASEGT. V shed 9 bases and J shed 4 bases, with 9 bases lying between them. CDR3 sequence (DNA): TGTGCCAGTTCGATTCGAGAGACCCAGTACTTC. This encodes CASSIRETQYF.

This clone showed up just a few times. The chain combines TRBV7-8 with TRBJ1-1; tentative D call: TRBD1 (5 bases). The CDR3 covers 13 residues. Between the trimmed V and J ends, which lost 6 bases and 5 bases, there was a span of 13 bases. Germline V lookup: CDR1 SGHVS, CDR2 FQNEAQ. The DNA of the CDR3 is TGTGCCAGCAGAGACGTGGGGGGTACTGAAGCTTTCTTT. Encoded protein: CASRDVGGTEAFF. Using reference TRBV7-8 and TRBJ1-1 for the parts outside the CDR3, the full variable domain is GAGVSQSPRYKVAKRGQDVALRCDPISGHVSLFWYQQALGQGPEFLTYFQNEAQLDKSGLPSDRFFAERPEGSVSTLKIQRTQQEDSAVYLCASRDVGGTEAFFGQGTRLTVV.

This chain connects TRBV11-2 to TRBJ2-3; D is undetermined. Germline CDR1 and CDR2: SGHAT and FQNNGV. Trimming removed 0 bases at V and 0 bases at J, with 16 bases between. The CDR3 spans 18 residues. CDR3 protein: CASSLDLYNERSTDTQYF. The CDR3 DNA is TGTGCCAGCAGCTTAGATCTATACAACGAGAGGAGCACAGATACGCAGTATTTT.

The V gene is TRBV29-1, the J gene TRBJ1-2, with D hard to call. CDR3 length: 13 amino acids. Between the trimmed V and J ends, which lost 4 bases and 5 bases, there was a span of 14 bases. The germline CDR1 and CDR2 sequences are SQVTM and ANQGSEA. The CDR3 is CSVGEGFRYGYTF. The CDR3 region has the DNA TGCAGCGTTGGGGAAGGCTTTCGGTATGGCTACACCTTC.

V usage is TRBV5-1 and J usage is TRBJ2-5; 8 bases fit TRBD1. Germline V gene sequence: CDR1 SGHRS, CDR2 YFSETQ. This CDR3 has 14 amino acids. The J segment lost 5 bases and the V segment lost 3 bases, leaving 6 bases of the junction unmatched. CDR3 in DNA: TGCGCCAGCAGCTACGGACAGGGTGGGGAGACCCAGTACTTC. Translated: CASSYGQGGETQYF.

This clone has just a few counts. The chain carries TRBV19 and TRBJ1-1; 8 nucleotides match TRBD1. CDR1 is LNHDA, CDR2 SQIVND, per germline (reference sequence). The CDR3 consists of 15 residues. Trimming cost V 6 bases and J 1 base; bases outside gene matches: 7. As DNA, the CDR3 is TGTGCCAGTAGAACCCTGACAGGGGAGAACACTGAAGCTTTCTTT. Its protein is CASRTLTGENTEAFF.

The chain combines TRBV10-3 with TRBJ1-5; 7 bases fit TRBD1. This CDR3 contains 14 residues. The J segment lost 5 bases and the V segment lost 3 bases, leaving 4 bases of the junction unmatched. Germline CDR1 ENHRY, CDR2 SYGVKD. The CDR3 loop is CAISDSGGDQPQHF. The DNA for the CDR3 is TGTGCCATCAGTGATTCAGGGGGAGATCAGCCCCAGCATTTT.

This clone was counted between two and nine times. This sample includes further DNA sequences coding for the same CDR3. The chain uses TRBV9 and TRBJ2-3; D uncertain. Trimming removed 0 bases from V and 5 bases from J, with 4 bases in between. CDR3 length equals 12 residues. Germline V gene data show CDR1 as SGDLS and CDR2 as YYNGEE. The CDR3: CASSVVGDTQYF. Here the CDR3 DNA reads TGTGCCAGCAGCGTAGTTGGAGATACGCAGTATTTT.

This clone was detected a few times. The chain has TRBV30 and TRBJ2-3; TRBD1 aligns across 7 bases. The CDR3 is 13 amino acids. Per germline, CDR1 GTSNPN and CDR2 SVGIG (reference sequence). Unmatched junction bases numbered 3, after V lost 4 bases and J lost 2 bases. The CDR3 DNA reads TGTGCCTGGACAGGGGGAAACACAGATACGCAGTATTTT. Translating gives CAWTGGNTDTQYF. Supplemented by reference TRBV30 and TRBJ2-3, the full variable domain reads SQTIHQWPATLVQPVGSPLSLECTVEGTSNPNLYWYRQAAGRGLQLLFYSVGIGQISSEVPQNLSASRPQDRQFILSSKKLLLSDSGFYLCAWTGGNTDTQYFGPGTRLTVL.

The genes are TRBV7-9 and TRBJ2-1; 8 bases match TRBD1. CDR3 length: 14 amino acids. CDR1 SEHNR and CDR2 FQNEAQ come from the germline V gene (reference sequence). The junction had 8 bases not matched to a gene; V was cut back by 7 bases and J by 6 bases. In DNA form, the CDR3 reads TGTGCCAGCAACCGACAGGGGTTGGGCAATGAGCAGTTCTTC. Protein sequence: CASNRQGLGNEQFF.

This clone turned up a few times. The V and J genes are TRBV5-1 and TRBJ2-7; D may be TRBD1 (5 bases). The CDR3 runs to 15 residues. Per germline, CDR1 SGHRS and CDR2 YFSETQ. With 4 bases removed from V and 2 bases from J, the gap between germline ends came to 16 bases. CDR3 in amino acids: CASSASQGIAYEQYF. The CDR3 coding sequence is TGCGCCAGCAGCGCATCGCAGGGAATCGCCTACGAGCAGTACTTC.

J is TRBJ1-5 and V is TRBV11-3; D gene ambiguous. The ends were cut back, 2 bases at V and 5 bases at J, with 7 bases in the middle. Germline assignment: CDR1 SGHNT and CDR2 YENEEA. CDR3 length: 13 amino acids. The CDR3 nucleotides are TGTGCCAGCAGCTTAAAGCACGATCAGCCCCAGCATTTT. Amino acid sequence: CASSLKHDQPQHF.

This clone was seen a handful of times. V gene TRBV2 combines with J gene TRBJ2-6; D unresolved. Between the trimmed V and J ends, which lost 4 bases and 4 bases, there was a span of 8 bases. The V gene's germline CDR1 is SNHLY and CDR2 FYNNEI. The CDR3 has 14 residues. The chain's CDR3 is CASSGLSGANVLTF. The CDR3 DNA reads as TGTGCCAGCAGTGGACTGTCCGGGGCCAACGTCCTGACTTTC.

The rearrangement links TRBV7-2 to TRBJ2-5; TRBD2 might be the D (5 bases). The V and J ends lost 5 bases and 4 bases respectively, with 17 bases between them. CDR1 is SGHTA and CDR2 is FQGNSA in the germline V gene. CDR3 length: 15 residues. CDR3 amino acids: CASSALGSGGETQYF. In DNA form, the CDR3 reads TGTGCCAGCAGCGCCCTGGGGAGCGGCGGAGAGACCCAGTACTTC.

This clone was seen more than once but under ten times. The chain links TRBV9 to TRBJ2-1; TRBD2 might be the D (5 bases). The length of the CDR3 is 13 residues. The germline V gene has CDR1 SGDLS and CDR2 YYNGEE. V lost 0 bases and J lost 10, with 11 bases in between. This CDR3 reads CASSVARRGEQFF. Written as DNA, the CDR3 is TGTGCCAGCAGCGTAGCCCGACGGGGAGAGCAGTTCTTC.